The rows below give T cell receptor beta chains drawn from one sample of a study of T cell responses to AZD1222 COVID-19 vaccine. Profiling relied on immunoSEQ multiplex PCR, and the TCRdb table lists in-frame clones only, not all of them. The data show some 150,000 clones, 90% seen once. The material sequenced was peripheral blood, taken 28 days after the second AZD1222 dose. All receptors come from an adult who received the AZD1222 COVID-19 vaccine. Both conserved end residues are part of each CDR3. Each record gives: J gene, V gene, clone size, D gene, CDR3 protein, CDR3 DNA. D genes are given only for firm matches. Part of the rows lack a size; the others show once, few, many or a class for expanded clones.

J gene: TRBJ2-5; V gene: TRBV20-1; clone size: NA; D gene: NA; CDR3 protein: CSAGRETQYF; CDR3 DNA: TGCAGTGCAGGGCGGGAGACCCAGTACTTC
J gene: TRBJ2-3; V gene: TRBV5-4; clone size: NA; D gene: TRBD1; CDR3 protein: CASSPDRGLTDTQYF; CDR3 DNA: TGTGCCAGCAGCCCTGACAGGGGGCTAACAGATACGCAGTATTTT
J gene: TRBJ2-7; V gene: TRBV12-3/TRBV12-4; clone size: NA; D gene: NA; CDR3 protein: CASSPGPYEQYF; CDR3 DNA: TGTGCCAGCAGTCCCGGCCCCTACGAGCAGTACTTC
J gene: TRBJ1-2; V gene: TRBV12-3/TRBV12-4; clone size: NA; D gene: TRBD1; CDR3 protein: CASSGQGIRGYTF; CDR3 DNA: TGTGCCAGCAGTGGACAGGGGATTCGTGGCTACACCTTC
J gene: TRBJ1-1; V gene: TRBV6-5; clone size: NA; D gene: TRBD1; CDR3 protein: CASSIQGDVNTEAFF; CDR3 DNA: TGTGCCAGCAGTATACAGGGGGATGTGAACACTGAAGCTTTCTTT
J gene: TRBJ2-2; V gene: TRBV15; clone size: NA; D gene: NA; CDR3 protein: CATSRSEGVSGELFF; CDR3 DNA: TGTGCCACCAGCAGATCAGAAGGGGTATCCGGGGAGCTGTTTTTT
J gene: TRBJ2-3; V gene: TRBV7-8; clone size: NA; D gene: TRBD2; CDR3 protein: CASSRAGTSASDTQYF; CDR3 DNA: TGTGCCAGCAGCCGAGCAGGGACTAGCGCGTCAGATACGCAGTATTTT
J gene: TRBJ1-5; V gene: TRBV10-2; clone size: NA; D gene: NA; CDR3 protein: CASSERGNQPQHF; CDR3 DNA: TGCGCCAGCAGTGAGAGGGGCAATCAGCCCCAGCATTTT
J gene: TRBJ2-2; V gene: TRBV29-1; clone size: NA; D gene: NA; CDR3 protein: CSVGDGVDTGELFF; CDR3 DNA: TGCAGCGTCGGGGACGGGGTGGACACCGGGGAGCTGTTTTTT
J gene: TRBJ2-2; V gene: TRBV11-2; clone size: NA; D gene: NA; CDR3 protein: CASSLQRGGFTGELFF; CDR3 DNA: TGTGCCAGCAGCCTCCAGAGAGGGGGATTCACCGGGGAGCTGTTTTTT
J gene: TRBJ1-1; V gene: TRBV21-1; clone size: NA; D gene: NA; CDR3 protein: CASSKNTGQMNTEAFF; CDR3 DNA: TGTGCCAGCAGCAAAAATACGGGACAGATGAACACTGAAGCTTTCTTT
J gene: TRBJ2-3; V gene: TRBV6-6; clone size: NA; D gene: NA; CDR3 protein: CASSSPRDFTDTQYF; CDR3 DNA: TGTGCCAGCAGTTCCCCCCGGGACTTCACAGATACGCAGTATTTT
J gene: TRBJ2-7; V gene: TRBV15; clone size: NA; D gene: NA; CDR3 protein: CATSKTGTSIYEQYF; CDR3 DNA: TGTGCCACCAGCAAAACCGGGACATCAATCTACGAGCAGTACTTC
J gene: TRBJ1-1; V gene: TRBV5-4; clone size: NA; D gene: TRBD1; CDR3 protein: CASIEQGARLGAEAFF; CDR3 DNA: TGTGCCAGCATCGAACAGGGGGCAAGATTAGGGGCTGAAGCTTTCTTT
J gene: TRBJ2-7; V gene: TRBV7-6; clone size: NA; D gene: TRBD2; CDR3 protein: CASSQTSDQLKQYF; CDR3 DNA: TGTGCCAGCAGCCAGACTAGCGACCAGCTCAAGCAGTACTTC
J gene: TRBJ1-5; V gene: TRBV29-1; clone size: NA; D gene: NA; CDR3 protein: CSEDRSHSYKPQHF; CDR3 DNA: TGCAGCGAAGACAGGTCCCACAGTTATAAGCCCCAGCATTTT
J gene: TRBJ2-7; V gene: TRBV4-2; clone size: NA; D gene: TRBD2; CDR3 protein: CASSQDPTSGRGYEQYF; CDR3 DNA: TGTGCCAGCAGCCAAGATCCTACTAGCGGGAGGGGTTACGAGCAGTACTTC
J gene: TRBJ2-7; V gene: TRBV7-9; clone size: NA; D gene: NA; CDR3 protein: CASSPERGGADSYEQYF; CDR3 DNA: TGTGCCAGCAGCCCCGAGCGAGGGGGAGCGGACTCCTACGAGCAGTACTTC
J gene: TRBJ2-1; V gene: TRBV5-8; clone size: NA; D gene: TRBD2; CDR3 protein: CASSPGLAGSGYNEQFF; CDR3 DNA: TGTGCCAGCAGCCCGGGACTAGCGGGAAGTGGGTACAATGAGCAGTTCTTC
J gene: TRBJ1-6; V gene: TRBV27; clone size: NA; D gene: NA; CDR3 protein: CASSPPYTDSPLHF; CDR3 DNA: TGTGCCAGCAGTCCCCCCTACACTGATTCACCCCTCCACTTT
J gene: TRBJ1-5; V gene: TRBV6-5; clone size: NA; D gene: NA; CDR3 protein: CASSYRGTPSNQPQHF; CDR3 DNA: TGTGCCAGCAGTTACAGGGGGACCCCTAGCAATCAGCCCCAGCATTTT
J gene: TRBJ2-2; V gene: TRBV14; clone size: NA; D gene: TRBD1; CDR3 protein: CASSHQGQSWTGELFF; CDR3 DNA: TGTGCCAGCAGCCATCAGGGACAGTCGTGGACCGGGGAGCTGTTTTTT
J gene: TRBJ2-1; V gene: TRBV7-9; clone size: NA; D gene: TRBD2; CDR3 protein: CASSILGLAVPDEQFF; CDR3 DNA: TGTGCCAGCAGCATTTTGGGACTAGCTGTCCCCGATGAGCAGTTCTTC
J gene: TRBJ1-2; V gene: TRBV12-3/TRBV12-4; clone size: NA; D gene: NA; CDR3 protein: CASSTTGIYGYTF; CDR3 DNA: TGTGCCAGCAGTACTACAGGGATCTATGGCTACACCTTC
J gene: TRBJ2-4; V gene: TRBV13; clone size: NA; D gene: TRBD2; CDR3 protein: CASGTSGSSGNIQYF; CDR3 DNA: TGTGCCAGCGGGACTAGCGGGAGTTCGGGAAACATTCAGTACTTC
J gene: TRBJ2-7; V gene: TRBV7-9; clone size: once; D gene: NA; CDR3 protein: CASSPPRTYEQYF; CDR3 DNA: TGTGCCAGCAGCCCCCCGAGGACCTACGAGCAGTACTTC
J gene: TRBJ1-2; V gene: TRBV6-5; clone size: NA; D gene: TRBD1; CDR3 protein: CASSLRDRGGYTF; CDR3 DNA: TGTGCCAGCAGCCTCCGGGACAGGGGCGGCTACACCTTC
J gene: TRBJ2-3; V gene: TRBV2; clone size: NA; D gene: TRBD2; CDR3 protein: CASSDPSGMGTDTQYF; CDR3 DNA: TGTGCCAGCAGTGACCCTAGCGGGATGGGCACAGATACGCAGTATTTT